This record concerns one T cell receptor (beta chain) sequence. This sample was taken from a study of blood T cell repertoires in COVID-19. Study information: In each case, the material was cDNA or gDNA derived from T cells, B-cell-depleted T cells, or PBMCs.

Clones were read by immunoSEQ multiplex PCR, and TCRdb kept only the in-frame ones, dropping some. The sample includes some 73,000 clones, around 83% of them seen just once. CDR3 length equals 13 residues. The germline V gene encodes CDR1 MNHEY and CDR2 SMNVEV (reference sequence). The V and J ends lost 11 bases and 4 bases respectively, with 16 bases between them. The sequence derives from a woman at least 80 years old with active or convalescent COVID-19. The V and J genes are TRBV27 and TRBJ2-3; D possibly corresponds to TRBD1 (6 bases). Sequenced material: peripheral blood. CDR3: CASGVNGADTQYF. CDR3 sequence (DNA): TGTGCCTCAGGGGTCAACGGCGCAGATACGCAGTATTTT.